These 26 T cell receptor beta chains came from one sample sequenced in a study of blood T cell repertoires in COVID-19. TCRdb keeps only in-frame clones here, not all; method: immunoSEQ multiplex PCR. The table includes approximately 300,000 clones, about 90% detected once. The source material was PBMCs or T cells enriched from blood (not recorded which). These receptors were collected from a woman in her 30s who had recovered from COVID-19.

Here the CDR3 DNA reads TGTGCCAGCAGCGTAGGAGGAGGCTCCTACAATGAGCAGTTCTTC. Its protein product is CASSVGGGSYNEQFF. The chain joins TRBV9 to TRBJ2-1; TRBD2 is a possible D gene (5 bases). The V and J ends lost 0 bases and 0 bases respectively, with 7 bases between them. The CDR3 spans 15 residues. Germline V gene data show CDR1 as SGDLS and CDR2 as YYNGEE.

The V and J genes are TRBV4-1 and TRBJ1-3, with TRBD1 matching over 7 bases. The germline CDR1 and CDR2 sequences are MGHRA and YSYEKL. The CDR3 contains 15 residues. V shed 3 bases, J shed 0 bases, and the junction held 2 bases outside the gene matches. CDR3 DNA: TGCGCCAGCAGCCAGGGACAGAACTCTGGAAACACCATATATTTT. Amino acid sequence: CASSQGQNSGNTIYF.

V is TRBV9 and J is TRBJ1-1; TRBD1 matches 8 bases. The V gene's germline CDR1 is SGDLS and CDR2 YYNGEE. The length of the CDR3 is 14 residues. J was trimmed by 3 bases and V by 3 bases; bases with no gene match: 4. The CDR3 protein is CASSEDRGDTEAFF. The DNA for the CDR3 is TGTGCCAGCAGCGAAGACAGGGGTGACACTGAAGCTTTCTTT.

This clone was counted once. This sequence joins TRBV6-5 and TRBJ2-7; a weak D match, TRBD1 (6 bases). Deletions cut 5 bases from V and 0 bases from J, with 11 bases between. The CDR3 extends over 14 amino acids. Germline V gives CDR1 MNHEY, CDR2 SVGAGI. The CDR3 DNA sequence: TGTGCCAGCAGTCAAAACAGGGCCTCCTACGAGCAGTACTTC. Encoded protein: CASSQNRASYEQYF.

CDR3 sequence reads: CASSTERNTEAFF. CDR3 in DNA: TGTGCCAGCAGCACGGAGAGGAACACTGAAGCTTTCTTT. This chain connects TRBV11-2 to TRBJ1-1; unclear D gene. The V end was cut by 5 bases, the J end by 1 base, with 8 bases between. CDR3 length: 13 residues. The V gene's germline CDR1 is SGHAT and CDR2 FQNNGV.

This chain joins TRBV5-1 and TRBJ1-2, with 8 bases fitting TRBD1. The CDR3 extends over 13 amino acids. The germline V gene encodes CDR1 SGHRS and CDR2 YFSETQ. With V trimmed by 4 bases and J by 5 bases, 4 bases remained unmatched. The CDR3 protein is CASSAGQAYGYTF. CDR3 DNA: TGCGCCAGCAGCGCGGGACAGGCTTATGGCTACACCTTC.

The rearrangement uses TRBV7-3 and TRBJ1-1, with D unclear. From germline, CDR1 is SGHTA and CDR2 FQGTGA. This CDR3 has 13 residues. V was trimmed by 5 bases and J by 0 bases, leaving 7 bases between them. The CDR3 DNA reads as TGTGCCAGCAGCCAGGCCATGAACACTGAAGCTTTCTTT. Translating gives CASSQAMNTEAFF.

The chain carries TRBV10-3 and TRBJ1-6, with 8 bases lining up with TRBD1. Trimming removed 4 bases from V and 9 bases from J; junction bases left unmatched: 5. This CDR3 has 14 residues. Per germline, CDR1 ENHRY and CDR2 SYGVKD. Written as DNA, the CDR3 is TGTGCCATCAGTGGGACAGGGAATACTTCACCCCTCCACTTT. Translating it yields CAISGTGNTSPLHF.

The V and J genes are TRBV20-1 and TRBJ2-1, with 7 bases lining up with TRBD2. Per the germline V gene, CDR1 is DFQATT and CDR2 is SNEGSKA (reference sequence). The CDR3 loop spans 14 amino acids. J was trimmed by 4 bases and V by 3 bases; bases with no gene match: 6. The CDR3 coding sequence is TGCAGTGCTAGTGCGGCGGGGGTTTACAATGAGCAGTTCTTC. It specifies CSASAAGVYNEQFF.

This clone appeared once. V usage is TRBV2 and J usage is TRBJ2-1, with D perhaps TRBD1 (6 bases). In germline, CDR1 is SNHLY, CDR2 FYNNEI. V lost 3 bases and J 9 bases, leaving 18 bases between the germline ends. The CDR3 has 15 residues. CDR3 loop: CASSDLVPGVAEQFF. The CDR3 DNA reads TGTGCCAGCAGTGATTTGGTCCCAGGGGTAGCTGAGCAGTTCTTC.

The rearrangement uses TRBV5-6 and TRBJ1-5; possible D gene TRBD1, 5 bases. Germline CDR1 reads SGHDT; CDR2 reads YYEEEE. The germline V and J ends were trimmed by 3 bases and 1 base, with 5 bases remaining between them. The CDR3 spans 13 residues. CDR3 coding DNA: TGTGCCAGCAGCTCAGGGAGCAATCAGCCCCAGCATTTT. Protein sequence: CASSSGSNQPQHF.

CDR3 nucleotides: TGTGCCAGCAGGGACCGCGGGGGGTTCTACGAGCAGTACTTC. This gives the protein CASRDRGGFYEQYF. The chain recombines TRBV6-5 with TRBJ2-7; 8 positions match TRBD2. This CDR3 contains 14 residues. Germline V lookup: CDR1 MNHEY, CDR2 SVGAGI. The ends lost 6 bases at V and 3 bases at J; junction bases unmatched: 7.

This chain links TRBV4-3 with TRBJ1-4; TRBD1 might be the D (5 bases). Germline V gene data show CDR1 as LGHNA and CDR2 as YSLEER. The CDR3 is 15 amino acids. Trimming shortened V by 0 bases and J by 4 bases, and 9 bases separated the two germline ends. The chain's CDR3 is CASSQESGRNEKLFF. In nucleotides, the CDR3 is TGCGCCAGCAGCCAAGAGTCAGGGCGTAATGAAAAACTGTTTTTT.

As concerns this clone: The sample has other DNA sequences that encode this CDR3 too. The V and J genes are TRBV30 and TRBJ2-7; 8 bases match TRBD2. This CDR3 comprises 12 residues. The germline V gene has CDR1 GTSNPN and CDR2 SVGIG (reference sequence). V was clipped by 3 bases and J by 4 bases; unmatched bases: 2. CDR3 bases: TGTGCCTGGAGCGGGGGGGCTTACGAGCAGTACTTC. Protein: CAWSGGAYEQYF.

J is TRBJ1-6 and V is TRBV7-8, with a possible D match to TRBD1 (6 bases). V was cut by 8 bases and J by 9 bases, with 26 bases left in between. This CDR3 has 17 residues. Germline CDR1 reads SGHVS; CDR2 reads FQNEAQ. The CDR3 spells CASGGGVRGLVGSPLHF. CDR3 in DNA: TGTGCCAGCGGGGGAGGGGTCAGGGGCCTAGTGGGTTCACCCCTCCACTTT.

The chain has TRBV4-3 and TRBJ2-3, with D possibly TRBD2 on 6 matching bases. V was cut by 3 bases and J by 5 bases, with 18 bases left in between. This CDR3 spans 16 amino acids. Germline loops: CDR1 LGHNA, CDR2 YSLEER. The CDR3 sequence is CASSQEGRFGGDTQYF. CDR3 in DNA: TGCGCCAGCAGCCAGGAGGGACGGTTCGGGGGAGATACGCAGTATTTT.

This chain joins TRBV19 and TRBJ1-2; 12 nucleotides align to TRBD1. Looked up from germline, CDR1 is LNHDA and CDR2 is SQIVND (reference sequence). Trimming took 4 bases from V and 7 from J; bases not matched to a gene: 10. This CDR3 contains 16 residues. In nucleotides, the CDR3 is TGTGCCAGTAGTAGGGACAGGGGGCCCTCCCGCGTTGGCTACACCTTC. Its protein is CASSRDRGPSRVGYTF.

The V and J genes are TRBV3-1 (or the pseudogene TRBV3-2) and TRBJ2-1, with 8 bases aligning to TRBD2. The germline V gene has CDR1 LGHDT and CDR2 YNNKEL (reference sequence). Losses at the gene ends were 4 bases for V and 4 bases for J; bases not matched to a gene: 12. This CDR3 has 17 amino acids. The CDR3 DNA follows: TGTGCCAGCAGCCGCAGAGGCATTAGCGGGGAATACAATGAGCAGTTCTTC. Protein product: CASSRRGISGEYNEQFF.

The chain links TRBV6-2 or TRBV6-3 to TRBJ1-2, with D possibly TRBD1 on 5 matching bases. V lost 4 bases to trimming and J lost 0 bases, with 9 bases between them. There are 14 residues in the CDR3. Germline V lookup: CDR1 MNHEY, CDR2 SVGEGT. CDR3 loop: CASSSLTANYGYTF. DNA of the CDR3: TGTGCCAGCAGTTCCTTGACAGCTAACTATGGCTACACCTTC.

The V call is TRBV5-1, the J call TRBJ2-7; 9 bases agree with TRBD2. With 4 bases clipped from V and 0 bases from J, the junction kept 11 bases outside the gene matches. The CDR3 is 17 residues long. Germline V gene lookup returns CDR1 SGHRS and CDR2 YFSETQ. This CDR3 reads CASSQGRAGGTSYEQYF. CDR3 nucleotides: TGCGCCAGCAGCCAGGGTCGAGCGGGGGGCACCTCCTACGAGCAGTACTTC.

V usage is TRBV5-1 and J usage is TRBJ1-2; no reliable D call. Germline V gene lookup returns CDR1 SGHRS and CDR2 YFSETQ. The V gene lost 0 bases and the J gene lost 4 bases, with 10 bases spanning the gap. The CDR3 is made up of 14 amino acids. CDR3 protein: CASSLVAELYGYTF. CDR3 in DNA: TGCGCCAGCAGCTTGGTGGCGGAGCTCTATGGCTACACCTTC.

This rearrangement joins TRBV6-5 to TRBJ1-5, with TRBD1 matching 7 bases. This CDR3 has 15 residues. Losses at the gene ends were 6 bases for V and 3 bases for J; bases not matched to a gene: 8. The V gene's germline CDR1 is MNHEY and CDR2 SVGAGI. CDR3 nucleotide sequence: TGTGCCAGCAGGCAATGGGACAGCTCCAATCAGCCCCAGCATTTT. This codes for CASRQWDSSNQPQHF.

This chain connects TRBV30 to TRBJ1-1; the D gene is possibly TRBD1 (5 bases). Per germline, CDR1 GTSNPN and CDR2 SVGIG (reference sequence). Trimming took off 3 bases at V and 4 bases at J, with 12 bases between the two ends. The CDR3 is 13 residues long. The CDR3 protein is CAWREGRGTEAFF. In DNA form, the CDR3 reads TGTGCCTGGAGGGAAGGTAGGGGCACTGAAGCTTTCTTT.

On this clone: This sample includes further DNA sequences coding for the same CDR3. The gene calls are TRBV9 and TRBJ2-2; TRBD2 aligns across 7 bases. The CDR3 has 14 amino acids. The V and J ends lost 4 bases and 8 bases, in that order; junction bases with no gene match: 8. Germline V gene data show CDR1 as SGDLS and CDR2 as YYNGEE. CDR3 in amino acids: CASSPGGGAGELFF. The CDR3 bases are TGTGCCAGCAGCCCCGGCGGGGGTGCGGGGGAGCTGTTTTTT. The variable domain in full, completed from reference TRBV9 and TRBJ2-2, reads DSGVTQTPKHLITATGQRVTLRCSPRSGDLSVYWYQQSLDQGLQFLIQYYNGEERAKGNILERFSAQQFPDLHSELNLSSLELGDSALYFCASSPGGGAGELFFGEGSRLTVL.

The chain uses TRBV9 and TRBJ2-1; 11 bases fit TRBD2. There are 17 residues in the CDR3. Trimming removed 0 bases from V and 6 bases from J; junction bases left unmatched: 8. CDR1 is SGDLS, CDR2 YYNGEE, per germline. The CDR3 nucleotides read TGTGCCAGCAGCGTAGAGGCTAGCGGGGGGTTTGTCAATGAGCAGTTCTTC. This encodes CASSVEASGGFVNEQFF.

V usage is TRBV30 and J usage is TRBJ1-1, with 8 bases matching TRBD1. Germline CDR1 GTSNPN, CDR2 SVGIG (reference sequence). Trimming took 5 bases from V and 7 from J; bases not matched to a gene: 15. This CDR3 has 15 residues. DNA of the CDR3: TGTGCCTGGGGTGCCTCCTCCCGGACAGGGAGTGAAGCTTTCTTT. Translating it yields CAWGASSRTGSEAFF.